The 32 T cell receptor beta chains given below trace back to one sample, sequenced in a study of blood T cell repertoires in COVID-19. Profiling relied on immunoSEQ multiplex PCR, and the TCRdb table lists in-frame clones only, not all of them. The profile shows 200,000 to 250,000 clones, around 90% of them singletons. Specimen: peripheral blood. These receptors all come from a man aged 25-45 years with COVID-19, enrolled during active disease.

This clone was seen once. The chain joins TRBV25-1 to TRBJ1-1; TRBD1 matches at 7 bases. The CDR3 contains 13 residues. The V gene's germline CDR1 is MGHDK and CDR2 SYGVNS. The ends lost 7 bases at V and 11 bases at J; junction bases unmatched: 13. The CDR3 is CASTFDRAEGAFF. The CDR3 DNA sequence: TGTGCCAGCACCTTCGACAGGGCCGAGGGGGCTTTCTTT.

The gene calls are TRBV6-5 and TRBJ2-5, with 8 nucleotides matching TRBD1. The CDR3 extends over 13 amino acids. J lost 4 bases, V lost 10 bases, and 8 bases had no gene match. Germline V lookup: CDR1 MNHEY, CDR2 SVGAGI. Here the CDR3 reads CATRQGLGETQYF. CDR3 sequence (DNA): TGTGCCACTCGACAGGGGTTAGGAGAGACCCAGTACTTC.

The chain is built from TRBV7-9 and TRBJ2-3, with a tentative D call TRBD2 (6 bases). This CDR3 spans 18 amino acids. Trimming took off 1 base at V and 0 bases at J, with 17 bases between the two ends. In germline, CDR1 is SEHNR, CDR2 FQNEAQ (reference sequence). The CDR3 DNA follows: TGTGCCAGCAGCTTAGAACTAGCTTGGGGGACCAGCACAGATACGCAGTATTTT. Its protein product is CASSLELAWGTSTDTQYF.

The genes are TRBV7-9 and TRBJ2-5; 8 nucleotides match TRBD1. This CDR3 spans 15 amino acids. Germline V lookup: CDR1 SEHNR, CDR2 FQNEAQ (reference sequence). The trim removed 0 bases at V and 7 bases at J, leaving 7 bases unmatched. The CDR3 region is CASSLARQGSGTQYF. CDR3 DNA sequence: TGTGCCAGCAGCTTAGCTCGACAGGGGTCGGGGACCCAGTACTTC.

CDR3 residues: CASSPRQGAPEAFF. The DNA of the CDR3 is TGTGCCAGCAGCCCGAGACAGGGGGCCCCTGAAGCTTTCTTT. The chain carries TRBV7-3 and TRBJ1-1, with 10 bases aligning to TRBD1. CDR1 and CDR2 from the germline V gene are SGHTA and FQGTGA. This CDR3 comprises 14 residues. With V trimmed by 5 bases and J by 6 bases, 6 bases remained unmatched.

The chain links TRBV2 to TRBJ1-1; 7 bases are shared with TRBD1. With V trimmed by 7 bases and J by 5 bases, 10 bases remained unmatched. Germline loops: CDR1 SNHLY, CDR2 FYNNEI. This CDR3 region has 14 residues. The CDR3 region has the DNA TGTGCCAGCAAATCAAGGACAGGTTTGACTGAAGCTTTCTTT. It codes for CASKSRTGLTEAFF.

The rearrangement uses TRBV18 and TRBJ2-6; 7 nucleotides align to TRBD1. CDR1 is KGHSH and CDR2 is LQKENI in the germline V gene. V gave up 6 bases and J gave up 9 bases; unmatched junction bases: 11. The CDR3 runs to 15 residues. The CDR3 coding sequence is TGTGCCAGCTCCCCTACGAGACAGGGCGGCAACGTCCTGACTTTC. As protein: CASSPTRQGGNVLTF.

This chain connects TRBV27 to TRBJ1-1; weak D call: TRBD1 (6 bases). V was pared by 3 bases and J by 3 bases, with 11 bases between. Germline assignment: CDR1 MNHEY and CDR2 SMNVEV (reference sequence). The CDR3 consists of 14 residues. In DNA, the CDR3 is TGTGCCAGCAGTTTTCAGGGGCGGGACACTGAAGCTTTCTTT. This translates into CASSFQGRDTEAFF.

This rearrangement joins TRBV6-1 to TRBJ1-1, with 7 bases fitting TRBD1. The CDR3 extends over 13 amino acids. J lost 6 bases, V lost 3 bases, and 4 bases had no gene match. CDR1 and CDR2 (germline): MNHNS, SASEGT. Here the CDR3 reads CASSEWQGAEAFF. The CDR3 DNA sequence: TGTGCCAGCAGTGAGTGGCAGGGGGCTGAAGCTTTCTTT.

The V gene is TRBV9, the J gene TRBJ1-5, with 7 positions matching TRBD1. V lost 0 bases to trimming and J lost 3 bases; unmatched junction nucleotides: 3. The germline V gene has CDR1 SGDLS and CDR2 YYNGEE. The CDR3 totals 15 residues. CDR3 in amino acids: CASSVGQGVNQPQHF. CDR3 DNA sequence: TGTGCCAGCAGCGTAGGACAGGGAGTCAATCAGCCCCAGCATTTT.

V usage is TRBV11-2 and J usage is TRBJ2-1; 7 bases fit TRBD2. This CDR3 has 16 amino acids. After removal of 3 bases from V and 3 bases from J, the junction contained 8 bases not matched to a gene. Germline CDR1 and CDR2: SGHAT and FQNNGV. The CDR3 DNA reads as TGTGCCAGCAGCTTTTCCCCAGCGGGGAACTACAATGAGCAGTTCTTC. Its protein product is CASSFSPAGNYNEQFF.

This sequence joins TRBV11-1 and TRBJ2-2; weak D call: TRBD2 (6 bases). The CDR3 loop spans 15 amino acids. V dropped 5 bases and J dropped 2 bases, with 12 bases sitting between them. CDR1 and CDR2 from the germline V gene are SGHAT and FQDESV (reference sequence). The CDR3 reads CASSPLAFNTGELFF. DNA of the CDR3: TGTGCCAGCAGCCCGCTAGCGTTCAACACCGGGGAGCTGTTTTTT.

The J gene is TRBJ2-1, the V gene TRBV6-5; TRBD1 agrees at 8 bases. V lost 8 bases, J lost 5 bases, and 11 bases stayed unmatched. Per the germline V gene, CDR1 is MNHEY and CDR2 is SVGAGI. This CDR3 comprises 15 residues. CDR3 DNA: TGTGCCAGCTTTGATGCCGGACAGGGTAACAATGAGCAGTTCTTC. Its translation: CASFDAGQGNNEQFF.

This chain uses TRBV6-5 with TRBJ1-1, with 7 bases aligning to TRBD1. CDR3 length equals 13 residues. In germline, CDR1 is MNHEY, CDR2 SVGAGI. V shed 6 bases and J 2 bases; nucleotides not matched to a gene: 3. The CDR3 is CASRGQQNTEAFF. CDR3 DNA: TGTGCCAGCAGGGGACAGCAAAACACTGAAGCTTTCTTT.

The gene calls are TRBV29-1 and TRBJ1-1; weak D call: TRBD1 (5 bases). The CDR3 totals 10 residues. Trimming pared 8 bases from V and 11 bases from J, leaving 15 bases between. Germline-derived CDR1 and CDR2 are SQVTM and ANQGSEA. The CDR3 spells CSILGGGAFF. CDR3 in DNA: TGCAGCATCCTCGGTGGGGGGGCTTTCTTT.

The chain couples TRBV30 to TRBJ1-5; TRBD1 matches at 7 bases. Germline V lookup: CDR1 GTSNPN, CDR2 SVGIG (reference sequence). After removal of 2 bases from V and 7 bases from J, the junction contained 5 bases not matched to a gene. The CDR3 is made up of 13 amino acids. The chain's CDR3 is CAWSWDSRQPQHF. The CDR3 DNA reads TGTGCCTGGAGTTGGGACAGTAGGCAGCCCCAGCATTTT. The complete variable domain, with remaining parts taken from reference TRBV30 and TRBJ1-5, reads SQTIHQWPATLVQPVGSPLSLECTVEGTSNPNLYWYRQAAGRGLQLLFYSVGIGQISSEVPQNLSASRPQDRQFILSSKKLLLSDSGFYLCAWSWDSRQPQHFGDGTRLSIL.

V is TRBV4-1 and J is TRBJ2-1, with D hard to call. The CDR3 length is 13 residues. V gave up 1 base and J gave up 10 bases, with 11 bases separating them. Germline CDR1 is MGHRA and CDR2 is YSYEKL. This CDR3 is CASSQVAVREQFF. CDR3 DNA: TGCGCCAGCAGCCAAGTGGCTGTCAGAGAGCAGTTCTTC.

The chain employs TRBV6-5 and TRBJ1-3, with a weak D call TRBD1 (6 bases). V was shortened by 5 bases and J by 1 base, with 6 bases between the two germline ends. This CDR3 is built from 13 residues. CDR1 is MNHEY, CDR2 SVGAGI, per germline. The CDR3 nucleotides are TGTGCCAGCAGTAGGGGGTCTGGAAACACCATATATTTT. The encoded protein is CASSRGSGNTIYF.

CDR3 in DNA: TGTGCCAGTAGCCCCAGCGGGACCTGGGGTGGCTACACCTTC. Amino acid sequence: CASSPSGTWGGYTF. V and J are TRBV19 and TRBJ1-2, with D tentatively TRBD1 (5 bases). With 6 bases removed from V and 7 bases from J, the gap between germline ends came to 18 bases. Germline V gives CDR1 LNHDA, CDR2 SQIVND (reference sequence). The CDR3 covers 14 residues.

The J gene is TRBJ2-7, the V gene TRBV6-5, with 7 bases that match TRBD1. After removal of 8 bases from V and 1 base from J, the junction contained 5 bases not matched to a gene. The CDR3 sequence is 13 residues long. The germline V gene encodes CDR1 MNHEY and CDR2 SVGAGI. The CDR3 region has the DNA TGTGCCAGCTCACAGGGGACATCCTACGAGCAGTACTTC. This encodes CASSQGTSYEQYF.

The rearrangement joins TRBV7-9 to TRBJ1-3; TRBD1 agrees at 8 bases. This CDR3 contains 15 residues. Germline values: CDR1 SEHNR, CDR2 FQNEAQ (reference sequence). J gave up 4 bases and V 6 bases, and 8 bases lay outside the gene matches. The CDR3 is CASSQQGVAGNTIYF. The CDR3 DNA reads TGTGCCAGCAGTCAACAGGGGGTAGCAGGAAACACCATATATTTT.

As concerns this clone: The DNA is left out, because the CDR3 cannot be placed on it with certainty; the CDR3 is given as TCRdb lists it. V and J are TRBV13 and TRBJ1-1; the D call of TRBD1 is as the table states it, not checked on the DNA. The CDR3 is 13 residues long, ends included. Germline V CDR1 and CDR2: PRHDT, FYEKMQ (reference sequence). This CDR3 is CASSYGLFGTGAF.

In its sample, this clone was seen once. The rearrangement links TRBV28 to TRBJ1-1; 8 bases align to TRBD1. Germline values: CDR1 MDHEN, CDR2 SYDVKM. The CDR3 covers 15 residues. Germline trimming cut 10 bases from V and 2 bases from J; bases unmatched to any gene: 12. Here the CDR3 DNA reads TGTGCCACTCTCAACCCCGGGACAGGAAACACTGAAGCTTTCTTT. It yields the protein CATLNPGTGNTEAFF.

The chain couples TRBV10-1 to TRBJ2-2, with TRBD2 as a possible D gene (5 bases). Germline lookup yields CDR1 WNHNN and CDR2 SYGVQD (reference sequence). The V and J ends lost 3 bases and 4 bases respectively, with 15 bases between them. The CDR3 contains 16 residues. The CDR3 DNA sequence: TGCGCCAGCAGTGACCCCTCAACTAGTCCCACCGGGGAGCTGTTTTTT. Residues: CASSDPSTSPTGELFF.

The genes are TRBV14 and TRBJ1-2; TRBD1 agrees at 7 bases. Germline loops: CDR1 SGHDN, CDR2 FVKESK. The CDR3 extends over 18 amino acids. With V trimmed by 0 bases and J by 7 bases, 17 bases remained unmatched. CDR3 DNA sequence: TGTGCCAGCAGCCAAGATCTTATTGGAGCAGGGGGTGAGCTTGGCTACACCTTC. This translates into CASSQDLIGAGGELGYTF.

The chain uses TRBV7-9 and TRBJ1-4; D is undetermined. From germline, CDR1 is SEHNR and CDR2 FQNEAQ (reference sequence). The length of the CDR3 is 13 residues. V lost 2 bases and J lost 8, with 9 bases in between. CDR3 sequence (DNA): TGTGCCAGCAGCTTAAAACAACCCGAAAAACTGTTTTTT. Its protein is CASSLKQPEKLFF.

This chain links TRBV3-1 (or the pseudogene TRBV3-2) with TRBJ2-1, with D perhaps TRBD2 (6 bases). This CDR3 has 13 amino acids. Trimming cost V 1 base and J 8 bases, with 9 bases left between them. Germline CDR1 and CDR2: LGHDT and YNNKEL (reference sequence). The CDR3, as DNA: TGTGCCAGCAGCCAAGGACTAGTCTATGAGCAGTTCTTC. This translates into CASSQGLVYEQFF.

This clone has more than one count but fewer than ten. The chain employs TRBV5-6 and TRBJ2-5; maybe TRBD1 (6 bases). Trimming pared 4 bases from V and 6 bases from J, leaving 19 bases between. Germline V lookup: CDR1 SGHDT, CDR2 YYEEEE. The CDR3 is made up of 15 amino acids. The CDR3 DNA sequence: TGTGCCAGCAGCACACAGGGCCTGGGTAAAAAGACCCAGTACTTC. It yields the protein CASSTQGLGKKTQYF.

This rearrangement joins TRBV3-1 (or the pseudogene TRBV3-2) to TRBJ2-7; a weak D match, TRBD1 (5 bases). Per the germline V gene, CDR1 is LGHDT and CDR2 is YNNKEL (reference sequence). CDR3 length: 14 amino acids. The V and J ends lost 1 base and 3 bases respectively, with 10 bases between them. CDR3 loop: CASSQATAFYEQYF. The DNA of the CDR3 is TGTGCCAGCAGCCAAGCGACAGCCTTCTACGAGCAGTACTTC.

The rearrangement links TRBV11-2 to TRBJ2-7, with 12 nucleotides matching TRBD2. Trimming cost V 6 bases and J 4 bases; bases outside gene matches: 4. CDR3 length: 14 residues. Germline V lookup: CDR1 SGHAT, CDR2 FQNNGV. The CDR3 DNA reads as TGTGCCAGCAGAACCGGGACTAGCGGGTACGAGCAGTACTTC. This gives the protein CASRTGTSGYEQYF.

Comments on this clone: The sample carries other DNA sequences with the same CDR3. CDR3 amino acids: CASSRTGTYGYTF. Here the CDR3 DNA reads TGTGCCAGCAGCCGGACGGGGACTTATGGCTACACCTTC. The chain couples TRBV3-1 (or the pseudogene TRBV3-2) to TRBJ1-2; D possibly corresponds to TRBD1 (5 bases). Trimming took 4 bases from V and 5 from J, leaving 11 bases between them. Germline V CDR1 and CDR2: LGHDT, YNNKEL (reference sequence). The CDR3 covers 13 residues.

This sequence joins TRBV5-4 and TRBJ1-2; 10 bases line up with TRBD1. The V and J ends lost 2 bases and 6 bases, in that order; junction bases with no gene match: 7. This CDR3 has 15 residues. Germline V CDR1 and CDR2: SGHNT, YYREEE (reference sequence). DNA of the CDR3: TGTGCCAGCAGCTTAAGGACAGGGGGAATGAATGGCTACACCTTC. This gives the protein CASSLRTGGMNGYTF.